This is a list of T cell receptor beta chains from one sample in a study of OX40 agonist ivuxolimab in advanced cancers. Data came from immunoSEQ multiplex PCR; TCRdb stores just in-frame clones and leaves some out. This sample carries around 60,000 clones, roughly 80% of them seen once, and the ten largest clones take under 2%. This sample comprised CD4+ or CD8+ T cells sorted from blood, obtained in a trial of the OX40 agonist ivuxolimab. The receptors shown here come from an adult with an advanced solid tumor such as melanoma, head and neck, liver or kidney cancer. CDR3s include the opening cysteine and the closing phenylalanine or tryptophan. Size tells how often a clone was seen (once, few, many) or the class of an expanded clone, and some rows leave it out.

TRBV11-2	TRBJ1-3	-	CASSQAAGFSGNTIYF
TRBV29-1	TRBJ1-2	once	CSVEDLGDGYTF
TRBV19	TRBJ2-2	-	CASSIGTGELFF
TRBV18	TRBJ1-1	-	CASSPLGADTEAFF
TRBV5-4	TRBJ1-1	-	CASSLEPDREAFF
TRBV7-8	-	-	CASSLNGGGPYNEQYF
TRBV6-1	TRBJ2-3	-	CASSEALHGSGRSDTQYF
TRBV2	TRBJ1-5	many	CATQGAGQPQHF
TRBV7-9	TRBJ2-7	-	CASSWTPGYEQYF
TRBV5-1	TRBJ2-7	-	CASSSGPRGTYEQYF
TRBV2	TRBJ1-2	once	CASRDRGSNYGYTF
TRBV6-5	TRBJ1-2	-	CASRYPGAPSYGYTF
TRBV9	TRBJ1-6	few	CASSVEQNSPLHF
TRBV5-1	TRBJ2-5	-	CASSLGEETQYF
TRBV4-2	TRBJ2-1	-	CASSQERTSSYNEQFF
TRBV5-5	TRBJ2-7	-	CASSLIGKTYEQYF
TRBV2	TRBJ1-1	-	CASSEGTGWRLNTEAFF
TRBV7-3	TRBJ1-2	-	CASSSYLGTDGYTF
TRBV2	TRBJ1-2	-	CASSEQGGVTDYGYTF
TRBV27	TRBJ2-3	-	CASSLWGLAVTDTQYF
TRBV7-2	TRBJ1-2	-	CASSGGGYDYGYTF
TRBV5-4	TRBJ2-4	-	CASSFRESPDIQYF
TRBV18	TRBJ1-1	-	CASSPETGAEAFF
TRBV7-3	TRBJ2-2	-	CASSLTGTANTGELFF
TRBV5-4	TRBJ2-7	-	CASRSGTSPSYEQYF
TRBV7-2	TRBJ2-1	-	CASSLSSRVSSYNEQFF
TRBV7-7	TRBJ2-1	-	CASSYDIYNEQFF
TRBV30	TRBJ1-4	-	CAWSPSWGGAEKLFF
TRBV6-1	TRBJ1-2	-	CASSPSYGYTF
TRBV19	TRBJ2-6	-	CASNPGQGVKEFGANVLTF
TRBV27	TRBJ1-1	few	CASSPSTGEFITEAFF
TRBV5-1	TRBJ2-1	-	CASSLSKGGFIQFF
TRBV11-2	TRBJ1-1	-	CASSLGLTEAFF
TRBV10-1	TRBJ2-1	-	CASRGTSGKANEQFF
TRBV7-3	TRBJ2-3	-	CASSGMGGGDTQYF
TRBV5-5	TRBJ2-1	-	CASSLLRESFNEQFF
TRBV5-1	TRBJ2-1	few	CASSLPTGGILDLEQFF
TRBV29-1	TRBJ1-2	-	CSAEDGSYGYTF
TRBV7-2	TRBJ1-2	-	CASSLAITDYGYTF
TRBV9	TRBJ1-2	few	CASSVATAAGGYTF
TRBV7-3	TRBJ2-2	-	CASSPLTGFTGELFF
TRBV18	TRBJ1-4	-	CASSGTGNEKLFF
TRBV30	TRBJ2-1	-	CAWGTVSYNEQFF
TRBV4-2	TRBJ2-1	-	CASSSLAGVPYNEQFF
TRBV7-8	TRBJ1-1	-	CASSPGGGRVEAFF
TRBV11-3	TRBJ2-5	few	CASSHTGEGETQYF
TRBV5-4	TRBJ1-2	-	CASSPRPSDGYTF
TRBV11-3	TRBJ2-1	-	CASSLVDLNPYNEQFF
TRBV4-2	TRBJ2-3	-	CASSHSLADRGADTQYF
TRBV11-1	TRBJ2-3	-	CASSRKGAATDTQYF
TRBV5-4	TRBJ2-1	-	CASSLLDNEQFF
TRBV6-1	TRBJ2-1	-	CASSAEWGRYNEQFF
TRBV4-3	TRBJ2-7	-	CASSQLSLAGYEQYF
TRBV4-2	TRBJ2-2	-	CASRKLGQGLGELFF
TRBV19	TRBJ1-5	-	CASSTSVDRDSNQPQHF